The 25 T cell receptor beta chains in this list originate from one sample, sequenced in a study of CD8 T cells in Susac syndrome. With random hexamers, 0.5 to 1 ug RNA was reverse transcribed. TCRdb called the immunoSEQ multiplex PCR reads again in MiXCR, with one record for every CDR3 protein. The table lists some 94,000 distinct CDR3 sequences, about 94% of them singletons. Sequencing was carried out using CD4+ T cells from PBMCs. Every receptor here comes from a human donor with Susac syndrome.

The chain recombines TRBV4-3 with TRBJ1-6, with TRBD1 as a possible D gene (5 bases). CDR3 length: 15 residues. Per the germline V gene, CDR1 is LGHNA and CDR2 is YSLEER. V was pared by 2 bases and J by 6 bases, with 11 bases between. The CDR3 sequence: CASSQRVGGNSPLHF. CDR3 in DNA: TGCGCCAGCAGCCAAAGGGTGGGGGGTAATTCACCCCTCCACTTT.

The V call is TRBV7-6, the J call TRBJ2-1, with D unresolved. Germline CDR1 reads SGHVS; CDR2 reads FNYEAQ. The CDR3 has 14 residues. V shed 5 bases and J shed 6 bases, with 14 bases lying between them. The DNA of the CDR3 is TGTGCCAGCAGCCCGGGTCCTCACTCCAATGAGCAGTTCTTC. Translation gives CASSPGPHSNEQFF. The whole variable domain, filled in from reference TRBV7-6 and TRBJ2-1, reads GAGVSQSPRYKVTKRGQDVALRCDPISGHVSLYWYRQALGQGPEFLTYFNYEAQQDKSGLPNDRFSAERPEGSISTLTIQRTEQRDSAMYRCASSPGPHSNEQFFGPGTRLTVL.

Here the CDR3 reads CSGLLAGVFEQYF. The CDR3 region has the DNA TGCAGTGGCCTACTAGCGGGGGTATTCGAGCAGTACTTC. The chain couples TRBV20-1 to TRBJ2-7; 11 nucleotides match TRBD2. CDR3 size: 13 residues. V was pared by 7 bases and J by 6 bases, with 8 bases of the junction left unmatched. Per germline, CDR1 DFQATT and CDR2 SNEGSKA (reference sequence).

This clonotype came up once. V gene TRBV20-1 combines with J gene TRBJ2-4, with 11 bases matching TRBD2. The V and J ends lost 7 bases and 4 bases, in that order; junction bases with no gene match: 6. CDR3 size: 14 residues. Germline loops: CDR1 DFQATT, CDR2 SNEGSKA (reference sequence). CDR3 protein: CSGSGGASKNIQYF. Written as DNA, the CDR3 is TGCAGTGGTAGCGGGGGGGCCAGTAAAAACATTCAGTACTTC.

The V and J genes are TRBV20-1 and TRBJ2-7; no clear D. Germline V lookup: CDR1 DFQATT, CDR2 SNEGSKA (reference sequence). This CDR3 has 12 residues. CDR3 region: CSDTAFEYEQYF. In nucleotides, the CDR3 is TGCAGCGACACCGCGTTTGAATACGAGCAGTACTTC.

The V gene is TRBV20-1, the J gene TRBJ2-5; TRBD1 is a possible D gene (6 bases). From germline, CDR1 is DFQATT and CDR2 SNEGSKA (reference sequence). Between the trimmed V and J ends, which lost 0 bases and 0 bases, there was a span of 17 bases. The CDR3 has 17 amino acids. CDR3 region: CSAREPGQNMYQETQYF. The CDR3 nucleotides read TGCAGTGCTAGAGAGCCCGGACAGAACATGTACCAAGAGACCCAGTACTTC.

This clonotype has a single count. The chain carries TRBV20-1 and TRBJ1-4, with 7 positions matching TRBD1. Per germline, CDR1 DFQATT and CDR2 SNEGSKA (reference sequence). CDR3 length: 14 amino acids. V trimming: 0 bases; J trimming: 7 bases; junction bases outside the gene matches: 5. CDR3 bases: TGCAGTGCTAGAGATACAGGGGTTACTGAAAAACTGTTTTTT. Its translation is CSARDTGVTEKLFF.

This rearrangement joins TRBV2 to TRBJ2-7; D gene ambiguous. This CDR3 contains 13 residues. Trimming left V 0 bases short and J 7 bases short, with 10 bases between. CDR1 is SNHLY and CDR2 is FYNNEI in the germline V gene. The CDR3 protein is CASSEAQDLEQYF. CDR3 coding DNA: TGTGCCAGCAGTGAAGCGCAAGACTTGGAGCAGTACTTC. Based on the CDR3 plus reference TRBV2 and TRBJ2-7, the full variable domain is EPEVTQTPSHQVTQMGQEVILRCVPISNHLYFYWYRQILGQKVEFLVSFYNNEISEKSEIFDDQFSVERPDGSNFTLKIRSTKLEDSAMYFCASSEAQDLEQYFGPGTRLTVT.

This clonotype came up once. J is TRBJ1-2 and V is TRBV20-1; 9 nucleotides match TRBD1. CDR1 and CDR2 (germline): DFQATT, SNEGSKA (reference sequence). The length of the CDR3 is 15 residues. J gave up 2 bases and V 6 bases, and 10 bases lay outside the gene matches. The CDR3 spells CSAPPGQGGNYGYTF. For the CDR3, the DNA is TGCAGTGCGCCTCCGGGACAGGGTGGGAACTATGGCTACACCTTC.

This chain joins TRBV4-3 and TRBJ1-2; D unclear. Trimming left V 0 bases short and J 0 bases short, with 11 bases between. Looked up from germline, CDR1 is LGHNA and CDR2 is YSLEER. The length of the CDR3 is 16 residues. The CDR3 reads CASSQDPRRANYGYTF. The CDR3, as DNA: TGCGCCAGCAGCCAAGATCCCAGGAGAGCTAACTATGGCTACACCTTC.

The chain uses TRBV20-1 and TRBJ2-7, with D unresolved. Trimming pared 2 bases from V and 1 base from J, leaving 6 bases between. CDR3 size: 12 residues. Germline loops: CDR1 DFQATT, CDR2 SNEGSKA (reference sequence). CDR3 region: CSARLISYEQYF. CDR3 nucleotides: TGCAGTGCTAGACTGATTTCCTACGAGCAGTACTTC.

The chain employs TRBV29-1 and TRBJ1-2; a possible D gene is TRBD1 (6 bases). The CDR3 consists of 15 residues. Trimming took off 1 base at V and 0 bases at J, with 12 bases between the two ends. Germline-derived CDR1 and CDR2 are SQVTM and ANQGSEA. This CDR3 reads CSVEGEGGSNYGYTF. The CDR3 DNA follows: TGCAGCGTTGAAGGAGAAGGGGGATCTAACTATGGCTACACCTTC.

This sequence joins TRBV15 and TRBJ2-3; TRBD2 might be the D (6 bases). This CDR3 is 16 amino acids long. From germline, CDR1 is LNHNV and CDR2 YYDKDF (reference sequence). V dropped 4 bases and J dropped 6 bases, with 20 bases sitting between them. The CDR3 spells CATSTLPGWGEDTQYF. In DNA, the CDR3 is TGTGCCACCAGCACCCTCCCGGGCTGGGGGGAGGATACGCAGTATTTT.

The V call is TRBV20-1, the J call TRBJ1-6, with D maybe TRBD1 (5 bases). CDR1 is DFQATT, CDR2 SNEGSKA, per germline (reference sequence). The CDR3 spans 16 residues. V lost 0 bases, J lost 7 bases, and 16 bases lay in between. CDR3 sequence: CSARDLLPGPNSPLHF. The CDR3 region has the DNA TGCAGTGCTAGAGACCTTTTGCCGGGACCGAATTCACCCCTCCACTTT.

The chain couples TRBV29-1 to TRBJ1-1, with D possibly being TRBD1 (5 bases). Germline V CDR1 and CDR2: SQVTM, ANQGSEA. V was shortened by 7 bases and J by 2 bases, with 8 bases between the two germline ends. The CDR3 sequence is 11 residues long. For the CDR3, the DNA is TGCAGCGGGGGGGGTAACACTGAAGCTTTCTTT. This encodes CSGGGNTEAFF.

This clonotype was seen a few times. The chain links TRBV4-1 to TRBJ2-5, with unresolved D. CDR1 is MGHRA, CDR2 YSYEKL, per germline. The CDR3 consists of 11 residues. Trimming cost V 4 bases and J 6 bases, with 6 bases left between them. DNA for the CDR3: TGCGCCAGCAGCCGGCTCCAGACCCAGTACTTC. Amino acids: CASSRLQTQYF.

The V call is TRBV20-1, the J call TRBJ2-3; the D gene is possibly TRBD2 (6 bases). CDR3 length: 15 amino acids. CDR1 is DFQATT and CDR2 is SNEGSKA in the germline V gene (reference sequence). V lost 3 bases and J lost 2, with 15 bases in between. The CDR3 protein is CSASLSGTSTDTQYF. CDR3 DNA sequence: TGCAGTGCTAGCCTATCGGGGACTTCCACAGATACGCAGTATTTT.

This clonotype has just one count. No DNA is shown, since the ends of the CDR3 on it are uncertain; the CDR3 is the one TCRdb lists. This chain uses TRBV1 with TRBJ2-3; the D call of TRBD2 is as the table states it, not checked on the DNA. TRBV1 is termed a pseudogene. Counting both end residues, the CDR3 totals 16 amino acids. The CDR3 spells CTSSPWASGAPDTQYF.

The chain joins TRBV7-8 to TRBJ2-7; 12 bases are shared with TRBD2. The length of the CDR3 is 14 residues. CDR1 and CDR2 from the germline V gene are SGHVS and FQNEAQ. The V and J ends lost 5 bases and 3 bases, in that order; junction bases with no gene match: 2. The CDR3 reads CASSATSGGYEQYF. The CDR3 bases are TGTGCCAGCAGCGCGACTAGCGGGGGCTACGAGCAGTACTTC.

This chain connects TRBV14 to TRBJ1-1; weak D call: TRBD1 (5 bases). The CDR3 covers 16 residues. Germline V gene data show CDR1 as SGHDN and CDR2 as FVKESK. Trimming left V 2 bases short and J 0 bases short, with 13 bases between. CDR3 bases: TGTGCCAGCAGCCAAAAAAGTAGGGGCATGAACACTGAAGCTTTCTTT. This sequence encodes CASSQKSRGMNTEAFF.

V is TRBV20-1 and J is TRBJ2-7; D call uncertain. Germline assignment: CDR1 DFQATT and CDR2 SNEGSKA (reference sequence). Trimming cost V 2 bases and J 3 bases, with 5 bases left between them. The CDR3 is 11 amino acids. The CDR3 DNA reads as TGCAGTGCTAGATTGAACTACGAGCAGTACTTC. This translates into CSARLNYEQYF.

The gene calls are TRBV29-1 and TRBJ1-2; 9 bases are a match to TRBD1. Germline V gene data show CDR1 as SQVTM and CDR2 as ANQGSEA. The CDR3 has 11 amino acids. V dropped 4 bases and J dropped 8; count of bases not matched to a gene: 2. Here the CDR3 DNA reads TGCAGCGTTGGGACAGGGGTCGGCTACACCTTC. Its translation is CSVGTGVGYTF.

The chain uses TRBV27 and TRBJ1-6; no clear D. V was trimmed by 5 bases and J by 0 bases, leaving 17 bases between them. The CDR3 runs 18 residues. Germline V lookup: CDR1 MNHEY, CDR2 SMNVEV (reference sequence). CDR3 in amino acids: CASSQQAPQSSYNSPLHF. CDR3 in DNA: TGTGCCAGCAGTCAACAAGCTCCCCAGAGCTCCTATAATTCACCCCTCCACTTT.

The V and J genes are TRBV12-3 or TRBV12-4 and TRBJ2-3; 8 nucleotides align to TRBD1. The junction had 7 bases not matched to a gene; V was cut back by 10 bases and J by 1 base. The CDR3 extends over 14 amino acids. The CDR3 protein is CATRSGGRTDTQYF. The CDR3 DNA reads TGTGCCACCCGGTCAGGGGGCCGCACAGATACGCAGTATTTT.

The rearrangement joins TRBV20-1 to TRBJ2-5; 7 bases agree with TRBD1. Germline values: CDR1 DFQATT, CDR2 SNEGSKA (reference sequence). The CDR3 contains 14 residues. J was trimmed by 2 bases and V by 5 bases; bases with no gene match: 8. CDR3 residues: CSAGSGTVQETQYF. The CDR3 DNA is TGCAGTGCTGGCTCCGGGACAGTACAAGAGACCCAGTACTTC.